The present entry profiles one T cell receptor (beta chain) with its context. The target antigen is unknown. RNA and DNA were co-extracted from about 19-30 mg of unsorted bulk tissue. By surgical resection, the patients were treated for their primary liver carcinoma. At sampling, these chronic HBV carriers had received no treatment. After removal of 9 bases from V and 5 bases from J, the junction contained 11 bases not matched to a gene. The CDR3 totals 15 residues. Per the germline V gene, CDR1 is MDHEN and CDR2 is SYDVKM. These data belong to a study of tumor-infiltrating lymphocytes in primary liver carcinoma. Study overall: Patients were both men and women, whose ages ran from 30 to 69 years. Whole-study findings and limits: Pairs comparing tumor with adjacent tissue or blood overlapped less than pairs drawn from tumor regions.

TCR beta cDNA was prepared out of around 460 ng total RNA by means of a constant-region primer. Each TCR beta library was derived from three nested multiplex PCR rounds that employed slightly modified ARM-PCR. It was with TRBV1-TRBV30 forward primers and a C-beta reverse primer that the first two PCR rounds were run, at roughly 10 cycles each. MiXCR was run by TCRdb on the multiplex PCR reads, yielding one entry per CDR3 protein. The sample records about 120,000 distinct CDR3 sequences, around two thirds being singletons. The sequenced sample was tumor-adjacent normal liver tissue. The clonotype originates from a woman aged 55-70 years with primary liver carcinoma and hepatitis B virus infection. This sequence joins TRBV28 and TRBJ1-5; 9 bases align to TRBD1. CDR3 sequence (DNA): TGTGCCAGTGGTGAACAGGGGGCGATTTATCAGCCCCAGCATTTT. It codes for CASGEQGAIYQPQHF.